The 19 T cell receptor beta chains in this list originate from one sample, sequenced in a study of blood T cell repertoires in COVID-19. Assay used: immunoSEQ multiplex PCR; TCRdb lists only in-frame clones, some missing. The sample carries under 250,000 clones, about 83% recorded once. Specimen: PBMCs or T cells enriched from blood (not recorded which). Receptor source: a woman between 45 and 60 years old who had been exposed to COVID-19.

The chain employs TRBV6-2 or TRBV6-3 and TRBJ2-2; D remains ambiguous. Trimming left V 4 bases short and J 1 base short, with 7 bases between. CDR1 and CDR2 from the germline V gene are MNHEY and SVGEGT. This CDR3 has 14 residues. The DNA for the CDR3 is TGTGCCAGCAGTTTTAGTGGGAACACCGGGGAGCTGTTTTTT. Protein: CASSFSGNTGELFF.

This chain connects TRBV9 to TRBJ2-7; 8 bases align to TRBD2. The CDR3 extends over 15 amino acids. The ends lost 2 bases at V and 5 bases at J; junction bases unmatched: 9. Germline V gene data show CDR1 as SGDLS and CDR2 as YYNGEE. In nucleotides, the CDR3 is TGTGCCAGCAGCGTGGACCGGGGGGGCAGAGACGAGCAGTACTTC. Translation gives CASSVDRGGRDEQYF.

This clone has a handful of counts. The CDR3, as DNA: TGCGCCAGCAGCGCGGGACTAGGAGGGGGGGAGACCCAGTACTTC. Amino acids: CASSAGLGGGETQYF. This rearrangement joins TRBV5-1 to TRBJ2-5; 8 positions match TRBD2. V was pared by 4 bases and J by 5 bases, with 10 bases of the junction left unmatched. CDR1 SGHRS and CDR2 YFSETQ come from the germline V gene. The CDR3 totals 15 residues.

This chain joins TRBV2 and TRBJ2-7; D is unclear. The CDR3 contains 11 residues. Trimming removed 6 bases at V and 3 bases at J, with 6 bases between. Germline-derived CDR1 and CDR2 are SNHLY and FYNNEI. Here the CDR3 DNA reads TGTGCCAGCAGCCCGAGCTACGAGCAGTACTTC. This sequence encodes CASSPSYEQYF. Full variable domain (rest looked up from reference TRBV2 and TRBJ2-7): EPEVTQTPSHQVTQMGQEVILRCVPISNHLYFYWYRQILGQKVEFLVSFYNNEISEKSEIFDDQFSVERPDGSNFTLKIRSTKLEDSAMYFCASSPSYEQYFGPGTRLTVT.

This clone was counted at least ten times. The chain couples TRBV11-2 to TRBJ2-3; 11 nucleotides align to TRBD2. Germline V lookup: CDR1 SGHAT, CDR2 FQNNGV. The CDR3 runs to 17 residues. Trimming cost V 5 bases and J 5 bases; bases outside gene matches: 12. The CDR3 DNA reads TGTGCCAGCAGCCCCCATCCGACTAGCGGGGTTAGAGATACGCAGTATTTT. It is translated as CASSPHPTSGVRDTQYF.

The rearrangement links TRBV6-6 to TRBJ1-5; D is unresolved. With 11 bases removed from V and 2 bases from J, the gap between germline ends came to 10 bases. The germline gives CDR1 MNHNY, CDR2 SVGAGI (reference sequence). This CDR3 spans 12 amino acids. CDR3 nucleotide sequence: TGTGCCGCAGCGGAACGCAATCAGCCCCAGCATTTT. Its protein is CAAAERNQPQHF.

The rearrangement joins TRBV19 to TRBJ1-1; possible D gene TRBD1, 6 bases. V lost 1 base, J lost 0 bases, and 9 bases lay in between. Germline V CDR1 and CDR2: LNHDA, SQIVND (reference sequence). This CDR3 is built from 15 residues. CDR3 loop: CASSIADSMNTEAFF. The DNA of the CDR3 is TGTGCCAGTAGTATAGCGGACAGTATGAACACTGAAGCTTTCTTT.

The J gene is TRBJ2-6, the V gene TRBV7-9; 7 positions agree with TRBD1. The CDR3 extends over 16 amino acids. V dropped 0 bases and J dropped 11; count of bases not matched to a gene: 10. Per germline, CDR1 SEHNR and CDR2 FQNEAQ (reference sequence). The CDR3 nucleotides are TGTGCCAGCAGCTTAGCAGTCCAGGGGGACCCACACGTCCTGACTTTC. Protein product: CASSLAVQGDPHVLTF. Based on the CDR3 plus reference TRBV7-9 and TRBJ2-6, the full variable domain is DTGVSQNPRHKITKRGQNVTFRCDPISEHNRLYWYRQTLGQGPEFLTYFQNEAQLEKSRLLSDRFSAERPKGSFSTLEIQRTEQGDSAMYLCASSLAVQGDPHVLTFGAGSRLTVL.

This chain links TRBV7-9 with TRBJ2-2, with a possible D match to TRBD1 (5 bases). V was clipped by 1 base and J by 3 bases, with 9 bases between them. CDR1 and CDR2 from the germline V gene are SEHNR and FQNEAQ (reference sequence). The CDR3 extends over 15 amino acids. The CDR3 bases are TGTGCCAGCAGCTTAGGGACAACACACACCGGGGAGCTGTTTTTT. It encodes CASSLGTTHTGELFF.

This clone was counted a single time. J is TRBJ2-1 and V is TRBV10-3; 9 nucleotides agree with TRBD1. Trimming took 2 bases from V and 5 from J; bases not matched to a gene: 10. This CDR3 has 17 amino acids. CDR1 is ENHRY, CDR2 SYGVKD, per germline. In nucleotides, the CDR3 is TGTGCCATCAGTGAGAGTTTAAACAGGGGGCAGGACAATGAGCAGTTCTTC. Protein product: CAISESLNRGQDNEQFF.

The gene calls are TRBV5-4 and TRBJ1-5; the D is unclear. V shed 0 bases and J shed 9 bases, with 22 bases lying between them. The CDR3 extends over 17 amino acids. Germline CDR1 SGHNT, CDR2 YYREEE (reference sequence). Here the CDR3 DNA reads TGTGCCAGCAGCTTGGATTTGGCGGAGGGAACGAAACGGCCCCAGCATTTT. As protein: CASSLDLAEGTKRPQHF.

V is TRBV19 and J is TRBJ2-6, with a tentative D call TRBD1 (5 bases). The CDR3 has 17 residues. Trimming removed 3 bases from V and 0 bases from J, with 12 bases in between. The V gene's germline CDR1 is LNHDA and CDR2 SQIVND (reference sequence). Here the CDR3 DNA reads TGTGCCAGTAGTATCGCAGCAGGGTCCTCTGGGGCCAACGTCCTGACTTTC. This gives the protein CASSIAAGSSGANVLTF. Complete variable domain (other parts from reference TRBV19 and TRBJ2-6): DGGITQSPKYLFRKEGQNVTLSCEQNLNHDAMYWYRQDPGQGLRLIYYSQIVNDFQKGDIAEGYSVSREKKESFPLTVTSAQKNPTAFYLCASSIAAGSSGANVLTFGAGSRLTVL.

This rearrangement joins TRBV5-1 to TRBJ1-1, with D hard to call. V was trimmed by 7 bases and J by 4 bases, leaving 8 bases between them. Germline-derived CDR1 and CDR2 are SGHRS and YFSETQ. This CDR3 comprises 11 residues. CDR3 sequence reads: CASSGSTEAFF. The CDR3 region has the DNA TGCGCCAGCTCGGGGAGCACTGAAGCTTTCTTT.

The chain links TRBV7-6 to TRBJ1-5; possible D gene TRBD1, 5 bases. Deletions cut 1 base from V and 7 bases from J, with 14 bases between. CDR3 length: 15 residues. CDR1 and CDR2 from the germline V gene are SGHVS and FNYEAQ. CDR3 in amino acids: CASSLGTKQDQPQHF. The CDR3 DNA is TGTGCCAGCAGCTTAGGTACCAAACAGGACCAGCCCCAGCATTTT.

This chain connects TRBV2 to TRBJ1-1; D unresolved. CDR3 size: 15 residues. Germline V lookup: CDR1 SNHLY, CDR2 FYNNEI. The V end was cut by 5 bases, the J end by 1 base, with 14 bases between. CDR3 region: CASSPVLTGNTEAFF. CDR3 bases: TGTGCCAGCAGTCCCGTCCTTACGGGGAACACTGAAGCTTTCTTT. The entire variable domain, with the rest obtained from reference TRBV2 and TRBJ1-1, is as follows: EPEVTQTPSHQVTQMGQEVILRCVPISNHLYFYWYRQILGQKVEFLVSFYNNEISEKSEIFDDQFSVERPDGSNFTLKIRSTKLEDSAMYFCASSPVLTGNTEAFFGQGTRLTVV.

The chain has TRBV5-4 and TRBJ2-7; perhaps TRBD1 as D (6 bases). Deletions cut 3 bases from V and 6 bases from J, with 22 bases between. Germline V gene lookup returns CDR1 SGHNT and CDR2 YYREEE (reference sequence). The CDR3 has 16 residues. The CDR3 here is CASSSGGVGTSGEQYF. The DNA of the CDR3 is TGTGCCAGCAGCTCCGGAGGTGTCGGGACAAGCGGCGAGCAGTACTTC.

Details on this clone: Other DNA sequences of this sample code for an identical CDR3. The rearrangement joins TRBV9 to TRBJ1-1; 8 bases match TRBD1. The trim removed 4 bases at V and 1 base at J, leaving 6 bases unmatched. From germline, CDR1 is SGDLS and CDR2 YYNGEE. The CDR3 covers 15 residues. This CDR3 is CASSPRQGQNTEAFF. CDR3 bases: TGTGCCAGCAGCCCCCGACAGGGGCAGAACACTGAAGCTTTCTTT.

The chain recombines TRBV7-9 with TRBJ1-4; no firm D call. Trimming took off 5 bases at V and 10 bases at J, with 20 bases between the two ends. Germline lookup yields CDR1 SEHNR and CDR2 FQNEAQ (reference sequence). There are 15 residues in the CDR3. CDR3 bases: TGTGCCAGCAGCCCCGCCGATATAACCGGTGGAAAACTGTTTTTT. It is translated as CASSPADITGGKLFF.

V is TRBV7-6 and J is TRBJ2-6; no clear D. Germline CDR1 and CDR2: SGHVS and FNYEAQ. V was clipped by 0 bases and J by 1 base, with 10 bases between them. The CDR3 spans 17 residues. The CDR3 nucleotides read TGTGCCAGCAGCTTAGCCCCCGGGTGGTCTGGGGCCAACGTCCTGACTTTC. It codes for CASSLAPGWSGANVLTF.